These 14 T cell receptor beta chains were sequenced from one sample in a study of blood T cell repertoires in COVID-19. Clones were sequenced by immunoSEQ multiplex PCR, and TCRdb holds only the in-frame ones, with some missing. The repertoire holds approximately 310,000 clones, with around 84% as singletons. The sample was PBMCs or T cells enriched from blood (not recorded which). These receptors originate from a woman younger than 45 who had been exposed to COVID-19.

The chain uses TRBV6-5 and TRBJ2-7; TRBD2 matches 8 bases. The CDR3 consists of 14 residues. In germline, CDR1 is MNHEY, CDR2 SVGAGI. V gave up 4 bases and J gave up 4 bases; unmatched junction bases: 6. The CDR3 is CASSSAGGEYEQYF. DNA of the CDR3: TGTGCCAGCAGTTCTGCGGGGGGCGAATACGAGCAGTACTTC.

This chain joins TRBV7-9 and TRBJ1-1, with D possibly TRBD1 on 5 matching bases. The V gene's germline CDR1 is SEHNR and CDR2 FQNEAQ (reference sequence). The CDR3 extends over 14 amino acids. The V gene lost 2 bases and the J gene lost 3 bases, with 10 bases spanning the gap. The CDR3 is CASSLISRDTEAFF. For the CDR3, the DNA is TGTGCCAGCAGCTTAATATCCAGGGACACTGAAGCTTTCTTT.

V is TRBV10-3 and J is TRBJ1-5; D is unclear. The CDR3 runs to 15 residues. Per the germline V gene, CDR1 is ENHRY and CDR2 is SYGVKD. V was pared by 7 bases and J by 1 base, with 14 bases between. The CDR3 DNA sequence: TGTGCCATCAACGATAATAATAGAAGCAATCAGCCCCAGCATTTT. Amino acid sequence: CAINDNNRSNQPQHF.

The chain links TRBV10-2 to TRBJ2-3; the match to TRBD2 covers 10 bases. V was clipped by 6 bases and J by 2 bases; unmatched bases: 2. This CDR3 spans 14 amino acids. The germline gives CDR1 WSHSY, CDR2 SAAADI. The DNA of the CDR3 is TGCGCCAGCAGGCTAGCGGGGGACACAGATACGCAGTATTTT. This codes for CASRLAGDTDTQYF.

The chain is built from TRBV3-1 (or the pseudogene TRBV3-2) and TRBJ1-2, with D unresolved. The CDR3 extends over 14 amino acids. Germline loops: CDR1 LGHDT, CDR2 YNNKEL (reference sequence). V was pared by 0 bases and J by 3 bases, with 8 bases between. The CDR3: CASSQEYGDYGYTF. For the CDR3, the DNA is TGTGCCAGCAGCCAAGAATATGGAGACTATGGCTACACCTTC.

The rearrangement joins TRBV2 to TRBJ2-1; 9 bases agree with TRBD2. J gave up 2 bases and V 7 bases, and 24 bases lay outside the gene matches. The CDR3 sequence is 21 residues long. CDR1 and CDR2 (germline): SNHLY, FYNNEI. CDR3 nucleotides: TGTGCCAGCACCCCCGGATTTGCGGGAGGGCGAGGAGGGGACCCCTACAATGAGCAGTTCTTC. Its translation: CASTPGFAGGRGGDPYNEQFF.

CDR3 nucleotides: TGTGCCAGCAGCTTAGAGACAGGGGGTGATTACGAGCAGTACTTC. This encodes CASSLETGGDYEQYF. J is TRBJ2-7 and V is TRBV11-3; 9 bases map to TRBD1. V shed 0 bases, J shed 4 bases, and the junction held 4 bases outside the gene matches. The length of the CDR3 is 15 residues. CDR1 is SGHNT, CDR2 YENEEA, per germline. The full variable domain, its missing parts supplied by reference TRBV11-3 and TRBJ2-7, is EAGVVQSPRYKIIEKKQPVAFWCNPISGHNTLYWYLQNLGQGPELLIRYENEEAVDDSQLPKDRFSAERLKGVDSTLKIQPAELGDSAVYLCASSLETGGDYEQYFGPGTRLTVT.

This sequence joins TRBV4-2 and TRBJ1-3; no clear D gene. CDR3 length equals 15 residues. Trimming took 0 bases from V and 3 from J, leaving 9 bases between them. Germline CDR1 is LGHNA and CDR2 is YNFKEQ. As DNA, the CDR3 is TGTGCCAGCAGCCAAGATCAGGTCGGTGGAAACACCATATATTTT. Its translation is CASSQDQVGGNTIYF.

The chain is built from TRBV7-9 and TRBJ2-7; D is possibly TRBD1 (6 bases). Trimming left V 5 bases short and J 5 bases short, with 25 bases between. CDR3 length: 17 amino acids. The germline CDR1 and CDR2 sequences are SEHNR and FQNEAQ (reference sequence). CDR3 sequence reads: CASSPRQVGTGVHEQYF. DNA of the CDR3: TGTGCCAGCAGCCCAAGACAGGTTGGAACTGGGGTCCACGAGCAGTACTTC.

The chain recombines TRBV5-1 with TRBJ2-3, with TRBD1 identical over 7 bases. The ends lost 3 bases at V and 3 bases at J; junction bases unmatched: 7. In germline, CDR1 is SGHRS, CDR2 YFSETQ. The CDR3 runs 15 residues. The chain's CDR3 is CASSSSGQKTDTQYF. The CDR3 nucleotides read TGCGCCAGCAGCTCGTCGGGACAGAAAACAGATACGCAGTATTTT. Filled out from reference TRBV5-1 and TRBJ2-3, the complete variable domain reads KAGVTQTPRYLIKTRGQQVTLSCSPISGHRSVSWYQQTPGQGLQFLFEYFSETQRNKGNFPGRFSGRQFSNSRSEMNVSTLELGDSALYLCASSSSGQKTDTQYFGPGTRLTVL.

The chain is built from TRBV19 and TRBJ2-1; 7 bases line up with TRBD2. Germline V lookup: CDR1 LNHDA, CDR2 SQIVND (reference sequence). The CDR3 loop spans 14 amino acids. Trimming at V came to 7 bases and at J to 3 bases, leaving 6 bases not matched to a gene. The CDR3 nucleotides are TGTGCCAGTACCTTGACTAGCAGCTACAATGAGCAGTTCTTC. Amino acids: CASTLTSSYNEQFF.

The chain combines TRBV27 with TRBJ2-1; no definite D call. V gave up 5 bases and J gave up 0 bases, with 5 bases separating them. The V gene's germline CDR1 is MNHEY and CDR2 SMNVEV (reference sequence). CDR3 length: 13 amino acids. CDR3 amino acids: CASSLSSYNEQFF. The DNA for the CDR3 is TGTGCCAGCAGTCTCAGCTCCTACAATGAGCAGTTCTTC.

The V call is TRBV30, the J call TRBJ1-4; D unresolved. Germline loops: CDR1 GTSNPN, CDR2 SVGIG (reference sequence). Deletions cut 2 bases from V and 3 bases from J, with 13 bases between. This CDR3 is built from 15 residues. CDR3 region: CAWSTSFLANEKLFF. CDR3 bases: TGTGCCTGGAGTACATCTTTCTTGGCTAATGAAAAACTGTTTTTT.

The chain combines TRBV7-6 with TRBJ2-1, with 11 bases matching TRBD2. Germline values: CDR1 SGHVS, CDR2 FNYEAQ. The junction had 5 bases not matched to a gene; V was cut back by 4 bases and J by 6 bases. The CDR3 runs 15 residues. The CDR3 DNA sequence: TGTGCCAGCAGCTCCAGTAGCGGGGGGGTCAATGAGCAGTTCTTC. Its translation: CASSSSSGGVNEQFF.